This T cell receptor beta chain was sequenced for a study of persistence of HIV-infected CD4 T cells. Nonspecific anti-CD3/anti-CD28 bead stimulation represents the broad CD4+ T cell repertoire. Sorting selected CD4+ T cells upregulating both CD40 ligand and CD69. Suppressive ART was started during chronic HIV-1 infection in these adults. Plasma HIV-1 RNA stayed below 50 copies/mL for at least 4 years. CD8-depleted PBMCs were stimulated 15 to 20 hours with anti-CD28/CD49d costimulation, CD40-blocking antibody and enfuvirtide. As for this clone: What it binds is unknown.

V shed 1 base and J shed 6 bases, with 25 bases lying between them. Germline CDR1 and CDR2: LGHDT and YNNKEL (reference sequence). The CDR3 covers 19 residues. The immunoSEQ assay was version 4, run in survey mode. Each sample used up to 1 ug genomic DNA diluted to about 10 ng/uL. Here immunoSEQ multiplex PCR was the method, and the copy in TCRdb shows in-frame clones only, minus some. There are about 45,000 clones in the sample; about 87% occur only once, and over 3% lies in the top ten. Here the sequenced sample was CD4+ T cells sorted from PBMCs after roughly 18-hour stimulation, taken from a patient who received antiretroviral therapy. The clonotype originates from an adult woman with HIV who was CMV-seropositive. The rearrangement joins TRBV3-1 (or the pseudogene TRBV3-2) to TRBJ2-1, with D possibly being TRBD2 (6 bases). The CDR3 sequence is CASSQGNELWRGLGNEQFF. The CDR3 DNA reads as TGTGCCAGCAGCCAAGGAAATGAACTTTGGAGGGGTCTCGGCAATGAGCAGTTCTTC.